This TCR beta chain was captured by sequencing in a study of T-cell memory formation after mild COVID-19. Study background: There were largely donor-specific TCR clusters. Regarding the study as a whole: Those CD4+ clones that contracted were mainly in CM and EM (CD8+ ones in EMRA). There was a balanced CD4/CD8 profile in clones contracting day 15 to 85, and later expanders leaned CD4+.

This clonotype came up a few times. Its target is not known. 5'RACE with constant-segment primers built TCRalpha and TCRbeta cDNA libraries with UMIs. TCRdb itself ran the 5' RACE reads through MiXCR, one entry per CDR3 protein. This table has around 300,000 distinct CDR3 sequences, roughly 8.2% appearing once. Sequenced: PBMCs or a T cell subset sorted from them (not recorded which). The receptor was isolated from a man aged 18 to 30 who had mild COVID-19 (a few samples of this study predate the infection). Cell type and time point are not known.

CDR3 sequence (DNA): TGTGCCAGCAGTTACGGGACAGGGGGGTACACTGAAGCTTTCTTT. Its protein product is CASSYGTGGYTEAFF. J is TRBJ1-1 and V is TRBV28, with 11 bases lining up with TRBD1. J was trimmed by 3 bases and V by 4 bases; bases with no gene match: 4. This CDR3 region has 15 residues. Germline V gene sequence: CDR1 MDHEN, CDR2 SYDVKM.